Listed below are T cell receptor beta chains from one sample, sequenced in a study of T-cell reconstitution after alpha-beta-depleted transplantation in children. TCRdb independently ran MiXCR on the PCR reads; one entry per CDR3 protein. Found here are 300,000 to 400,000 distinct CDR3 sequences, roughly 15% of them singletons; the top ten hold just over 40%. This material consisted of PBMCs, mostly from graft donor cells, taken 360 days after TCRalphabeta/CD19-depleted stem cell transplant. Receptors originate from a male patient aged 2-15 years who had a stem cell transplant for acute lymphoblastic leukemia, so the T cells may come from the graft donor. The conserved cysteine and the conserved F or W are not part of the CDR3 here. Each record gives: D gene, J gene, V gene, CDR3 protein. The D gene is left open where the match is weak.

d_gene: TRBD1; j_gene: TRBJ2-7; v_gene: TRBV27; CDR3aa: ASSSLGQGNYEQY
d_gene: TRBD1; j_gene: TRBJ2-3; v_gene: TRBV15; CDR3aa: ATSLAPPGSTGETDTQY
d_gene: .; j_gene: TRBJ2-1; v_gene: TRBV10-2; CDR3aa: ASSENQGYNEQF
d_gene: TRBD1; j_gene: TRBJ1-6; v_gene: TRBV4-1; CDR3aa: ASSLGQGGRSPLH
d_gene: .; j_gene: TRBJ2-4; v_gene: TRBV3-1; CDR3aa: ASSQTIDRPAKNIQY
d_gene: .; j_gene: TRBJ1-2; v_gene: TRBV2; CDR3aa: ASGGGYPNYGYT
d_gene: TRBD1; j_gene: TRBJ1-2; v_gene: TRBV5-1; CDR3aa: ASSLEDRGGYT
d_gene: .; j_gene: TRBJ2-2; v_gene: TRBV4-3; CDR3aa: ASSQDPSPGELF
d_gene: TRBD2; j_gene: TRBJ2-7; v_gene: TRBV20-1; CDR3aa: SASSGSYEQY
d_gene: TRBD1; j_gene: TRBJ1-6; v_gene: TRBV7-9; CDR3aa: ASSLGDRMNSPLH
d_gene: TRBD1; j_gene: TRBJ1-2; v_gene: TRBV28; CDR3aa: ASKISYGQGRGYT
d_gene: TRBD2; j_gene: TRBJ2-3; v_gene: TRBV18; CDR3aa: ASSPMTSGIDTQY
d_gene: TRBD1; j_gene: TRBJ2-1; v_gene: TRBV4-3; CDR3aa: ASSQVGTGYGEQF
d_gene: TRBD2; j_gene: TRBJ2-1; v_gene: TRBV10-3; CDR3aa: AISSTLGLAGIDNEQF